This TCR beta chain was recovered during a study of blood T cell repertoires in COVID-19. Trimming pared 0 bases from V and 3 bases from J, leaving 8 bases between. This CDR3 region has 14 residues. Per the germline V gene, CDR1 is MDHEN and CDR2 is SYDVKM. Assay: immunoSEQ multiplex PCR; the TCRdb copy retains only in-frame clones and omits some. The sample has 100,000 or so clones, more than 90% seen once; the top ten hold 4.5% to 6%. The clonotype was recovered from a man between 70 and 80 years old with acute or convalescent COVID-19. Sequenced: peripheral blood. The V and J genes are TRBV28 and TRBJ2-5, with TRBD1 as a possible D gene (5 bases). CDR3 DNA sequence: TGTGCCAGCAGTTTATGGTACAGGAAAGAGACCCAGTACTTC. Amino acids: CASSLWYRKETQYF.